This T cell receptor (beta chain) was sequenced for a study of blood T cells in healthy people across ages. Study-wide points: The long-lived group displayed more naive CD4+ cells, plus higher diversity, than the aged donors did. The study lacked donor CMV status, which possibly confounded expanded clonotype changes. Estimates based on one million T cells were treated as lower bounds.

Worth noting for this clonotype: Its specificity is not known.

Looked up from germline, CDR1 is LNHNV and CDR2 is YYDKDF (reference sequence). V gave up 0 bases and J gave up 0 bases, with 15 bases separating them. The CDR3 has 17 amino acids. Combining a sample-barcoded 5' primer with a J-beta primer mix, a second PCR ran for roughly 7 to 12 cycles. TCRdb reanalysed the 5' RACE reads using MiXCR and keeps one entry per CDR3 protein. The repertoire holds some 800,000 distinct CDR3 sequences, with approximately 25% as singletons. These records were also assigned to another study, of T cells of mothers and their children.

Sequencing input: blood. The genes are TRBV15 and TRBJ2-7; D might be TRBD2 (5 bases). This sequence originates from a boy aged 5 to 17 in good health. The CDR3 here is CATSRDSGLSSSYEQYF. CDR3 DNA: TGTGCCACCAGCAGAGATTCCGGACTTTCGAGCTCCTACGAGCAGTACTTC.